The clone carrying this TCR beta chain was seen at least ten times. The data were obtained in a study of regulatory T cells in long-lasting Graves disease. Time point indicated: newly diagnosed GD, antithyroid drugs for less than 3 months. PBMC RNA was the source of the TCR library. Libraries of TCR beta came from iRepertoire HTBI primers plus Arm-PCR of CDR3 regions. TCRdb reprocessed the multiplex PCR reads with MiXCR, giving one entry per CDR3 protein. The table lists over 300,000 distinct CDR3 sequences, roughly a sixth of them singletons, with 22% in the top ten. The length of the CDR3 is 14 residues. Losses at the gene ends were 4 bases for V and 4 bases for J; bases not matched to a gene: 4. Germline-derived CDR1 and CDR2 are MDHEN and SYDVKM.

This TCR came from a female donor with Graves disease. Sequences were derived from peripheral blood mononuclear cells (PBMCs), sampled at new diagnosis, from a patient treated with antithyroid drugs. The chain uses TRBV28 and TRBJ2-7; 10 bases align to TRBD1. The CDR3 DNA reads TGTGCCAGCAGTTGGGGACAGGGGTGGTACGAGCAGTACTTC. Its protein product is CASSWGQGWYEQYF.